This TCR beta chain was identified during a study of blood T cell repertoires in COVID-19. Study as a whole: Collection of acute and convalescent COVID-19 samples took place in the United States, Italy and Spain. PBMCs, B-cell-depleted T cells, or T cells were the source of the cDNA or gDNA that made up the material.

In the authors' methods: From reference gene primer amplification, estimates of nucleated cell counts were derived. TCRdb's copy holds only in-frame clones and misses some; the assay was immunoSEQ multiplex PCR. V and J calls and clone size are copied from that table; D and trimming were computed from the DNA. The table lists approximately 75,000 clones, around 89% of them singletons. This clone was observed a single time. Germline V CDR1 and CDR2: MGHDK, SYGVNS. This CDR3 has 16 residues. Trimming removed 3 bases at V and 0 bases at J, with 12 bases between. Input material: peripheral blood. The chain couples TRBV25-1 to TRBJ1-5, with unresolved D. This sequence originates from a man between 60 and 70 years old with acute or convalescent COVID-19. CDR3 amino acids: CASSEAGFDSNQPQHF. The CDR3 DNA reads TGTGCCAGCAGTGAGGCAGGATTTGATAGCAATCAGCCCCAGCATTTT.